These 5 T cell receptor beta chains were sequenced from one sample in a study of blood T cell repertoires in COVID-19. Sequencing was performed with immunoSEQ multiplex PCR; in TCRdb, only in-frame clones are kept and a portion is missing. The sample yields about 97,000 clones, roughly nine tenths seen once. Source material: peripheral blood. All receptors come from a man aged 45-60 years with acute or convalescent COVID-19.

CDR3 sequence: CATGTGDYEQYF. The CDR3 region has the DNA TGTGCCACAGGGACAGGAGACTACGAGCAGTACTTC. The chain uses TRBV10-3 and TRBJ2-7; 8 bases align to TRBD1. Germline CDR1 is ENHRY and CDR2 is SYGVKD. This CDR3 comprises 12 residues. V was pared by 10 bases and J by 3 bases, with 5 bases of the junction left unmatched.

The CDR3, as DNA: TGTGCCAGTCGCCTGATGGCCAATCAGCCCCAGCATTTT. The encoded protein is CASRLMANQPQHF. The rearrangement links TRBV27 to TRBJ1-5; D gene unclear. Germline V gene sequence: CDR1 MNHEY, CDR2 SMNVEV (reference sequence). V gave up 9 bases and J gave up 3 bases, with 12 bases separating them. The CDR3 is 13 residues long.

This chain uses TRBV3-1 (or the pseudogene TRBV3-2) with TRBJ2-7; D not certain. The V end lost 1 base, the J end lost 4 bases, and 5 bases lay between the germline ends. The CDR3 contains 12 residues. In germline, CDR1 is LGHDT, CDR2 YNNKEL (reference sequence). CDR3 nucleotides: TGTGCCAGCAGCCAAGGAGCATACGAGCAGTACTTC. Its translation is CASSQGAYEQYF.

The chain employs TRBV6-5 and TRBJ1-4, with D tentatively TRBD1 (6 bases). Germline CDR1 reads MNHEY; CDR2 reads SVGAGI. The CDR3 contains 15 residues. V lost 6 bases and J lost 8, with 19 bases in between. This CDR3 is CASRALTGSPEKLFF. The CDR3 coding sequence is TGTGCCAGCAGGGCATTAACAGGGTCACCAGAAAAACTGTTTTTT.

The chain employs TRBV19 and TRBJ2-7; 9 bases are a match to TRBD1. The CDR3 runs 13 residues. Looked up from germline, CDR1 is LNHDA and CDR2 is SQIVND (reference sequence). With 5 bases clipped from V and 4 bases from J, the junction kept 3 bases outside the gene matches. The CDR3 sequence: CASSLGTGYEQYF. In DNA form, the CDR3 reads TGTGCCAGTAGTCTCGGGACAGGGTACGAGCAGTACTTC.